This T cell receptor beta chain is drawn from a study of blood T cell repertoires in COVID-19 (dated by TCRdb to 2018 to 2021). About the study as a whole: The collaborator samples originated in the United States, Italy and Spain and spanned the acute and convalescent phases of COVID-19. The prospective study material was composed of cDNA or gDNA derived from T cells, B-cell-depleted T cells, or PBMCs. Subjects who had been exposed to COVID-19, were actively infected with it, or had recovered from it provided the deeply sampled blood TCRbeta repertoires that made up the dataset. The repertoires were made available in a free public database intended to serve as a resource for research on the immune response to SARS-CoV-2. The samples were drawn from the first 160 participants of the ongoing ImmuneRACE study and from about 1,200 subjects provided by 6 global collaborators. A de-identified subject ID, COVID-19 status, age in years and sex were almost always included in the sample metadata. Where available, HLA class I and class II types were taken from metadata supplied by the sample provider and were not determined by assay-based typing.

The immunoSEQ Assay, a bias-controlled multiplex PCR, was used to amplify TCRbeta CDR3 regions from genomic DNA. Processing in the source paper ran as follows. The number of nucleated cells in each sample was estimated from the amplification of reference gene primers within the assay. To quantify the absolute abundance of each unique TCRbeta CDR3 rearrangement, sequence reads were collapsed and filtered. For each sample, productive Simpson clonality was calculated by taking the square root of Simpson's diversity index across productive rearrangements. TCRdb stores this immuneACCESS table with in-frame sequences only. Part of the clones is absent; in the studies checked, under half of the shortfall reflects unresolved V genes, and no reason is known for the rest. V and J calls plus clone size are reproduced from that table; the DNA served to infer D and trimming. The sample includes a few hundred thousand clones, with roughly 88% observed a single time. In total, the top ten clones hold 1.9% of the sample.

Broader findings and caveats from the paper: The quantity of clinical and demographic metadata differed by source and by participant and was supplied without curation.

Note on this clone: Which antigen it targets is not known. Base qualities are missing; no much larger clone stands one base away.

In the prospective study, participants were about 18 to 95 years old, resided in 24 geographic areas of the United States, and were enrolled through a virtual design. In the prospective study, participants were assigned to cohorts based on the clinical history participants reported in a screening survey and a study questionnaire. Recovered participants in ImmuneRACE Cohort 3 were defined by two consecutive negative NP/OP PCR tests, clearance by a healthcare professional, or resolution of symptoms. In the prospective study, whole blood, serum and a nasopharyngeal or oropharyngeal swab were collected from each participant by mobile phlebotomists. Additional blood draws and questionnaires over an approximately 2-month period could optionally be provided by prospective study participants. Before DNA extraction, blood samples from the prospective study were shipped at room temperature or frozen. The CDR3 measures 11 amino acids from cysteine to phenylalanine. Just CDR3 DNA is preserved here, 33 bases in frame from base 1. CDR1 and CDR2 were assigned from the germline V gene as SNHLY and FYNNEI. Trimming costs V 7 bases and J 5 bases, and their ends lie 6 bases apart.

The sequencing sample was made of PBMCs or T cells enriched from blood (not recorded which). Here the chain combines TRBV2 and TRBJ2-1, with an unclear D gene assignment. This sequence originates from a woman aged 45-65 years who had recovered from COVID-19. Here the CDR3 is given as CASKVDNEQFF. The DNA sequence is TGTGCCAGCAAAGTAGACAATGAGCAGTTCTTC.